This T cell receptor beta chain was identified during a study of T cell responses to AZD1222 COVID-19 vaccine. Whole-study findings and limits: Only five or six individuals given AZD1222 were seropositive at baseline.

Measured with immunoSEQ multiplex PCR; TCRdb has only the in-frame clones, and not every one. The sample holds 90,000 or so clones, 89% seen once. This CDR3 spans 16 amino acids. V was cut by 1 base and J by 0 bases, with 14 bases left in between. Germline CDR1 SGHKS, CDR2 YYEKEE (reference sequence). As regards this clone: Its matching antigen is unknown.

The sequence came from an adult in good health. Specimen: peripheral blood, collected on day 0 of AZD1222 vaccination. The V and J genes are TRBV5-5 and TRBJ2-7, with D perhaps matching TRBD2 (6 bases). The DNA for the CDR3 is TGTGCCAGCAGCTTGTTCGCGGGGCGGAGCTCCTACGAGCAGTACTTC. Translating it yields CASSLFAGRSSYEQYF.